The clone carrying this T cell receptor (beta chain) came up many times. The target antigen is unknown. This sample was included in a study of identical twins. Study observations and caveats: High-abundance cord blood beta clonotypes had fewer insertions; memory repertoires showed none.

TCRdb fed the 5' RACE reads into MiXCR, producing one record per CDR3 protein. The sample yields hundreds of thousands of distinct CDR3 sequences, approximately 13% seen once. The CDR3 totals 15 residues. Trimming cost V 5 bases and J 1 base, with 14 bases left between them. Germline V gives CDR1 MNHNS, CDR2 SASEGT. The same sample was also studied in work on yellow fever vaccine responses in identical twins.

The sequenced material came from PBMCs. The TCR was taken from a woman younger than 35 in good health. The chain joins TRBV6-1 to TRBJ2-5; maybe TRBD2 (6 bases). Written as DNA, the CDR3 is TGTGCCAGCAGTACCCCAACGGGACTCCAAGAGACCCAGTACTTC. It encodes CASSTPTGLQETQYF.